These 23 T cell receptor beta chains were all obtained from the same sample, sequenced in a study of cytomegalovirus exposure and HLA in healthy donors. Vbeta (60) and Jbeta (13) primers were used in the PCR. Assay: immunoSEQ multiplex PCR; the TCRdb copy retains only in-frame clones and omits some. The sample lists about 150,000 clones, 75% to 85% occurring once. Sequenced: PBMCs. The receptors stem from a human donor in good health.

The chain carries TRBV5-8 and TRBJ2-3; tentative D call: TRBD2 (5 bases). This CDR3 is built from 14 residues. V was shortened by 4 bases and J by 2 bases, with 11 bases between the two germline ends. Germline V CDR1 and CDR2: SGHTS, YDEGEE. In nucleotides, the CDR3 is TGTGCCAGCAGCCTACTCGGGGTCACAGATACGCAGTATTTT. Its translation: CASSLLGVTDTQYF. Filled out from reference TRBV5-8 and TRBJ2-3, the complete variable domain reads EAGVTQSPTHLIKTRGQQATLRCSPISGHTSVYWYQQALGLGLQFLLWYDEGEERNRGNFPPRFSGRQFPNYSSELNVNALELEDSALYLCASSLLGVTDTQYFGPGTRLTVL.

The rearrangement links TRBV7-3 to TRBJ1-2, with no clear D. The CDR3 sequence is 14 residues long. With 5 bases removed from V and 4 bases from J, the gap between germline ends came to 14 bases. Germline assignment: CDR1 SGHTA and CDR2 FQGTGA. CDR3 protein: CASSRTAGSYGYTF. The CDR3 region has the DNA TGTGCCAGCAGCCGTACGGCGGGGAGCTATGGCTACACCTTC.

The J gene is TRBJ2-7, the V gene TRBV19; 9 nucleotides agree with TRBD1. Germline CDR1 and CDR2: LNHDA and SQIVND (reference sequence). The CDR3 is made up of 13 amino acids. The ends lost 6 bases at V and 5 bases at J; junction bases unmatched: 5. In DNA form, the CDR3 reads TGTGCCAGTAGGTTGGGACAGGGCAACGAGCAGTACTTC. This sequence encodes CASRLGQGNEQYF.

This chain links TRBV19 with TRBJ2-7, with D tentatively TRBD1 (5 bases). With 5 bases removed from V and 3 bases from J, the gap between germline ends came to 23 bases. CDR1 LNHDA and CDR2 SQIVND come from the germline V gene (reference sequence). The CDR3 spans 17 residues. CDR3 nucleotide sequence: TGTGCCAGTAGTTCGACAGAAATAGTAACCGGACACTACGAGCAGTACTTC. Its protein product is CASSSTEIVTGHYEQYF.

The rearrangement uses TRBV7-2 and TRBJ2-3, with 9 bases matching TRBD2. V lost 1 base and J lost 3; bases outside the gene matches: 2. The CDR3 has 15 amino acids. Germline CDR1 SGHTA, CDR2 FQGNSA. CDR3: CASSLVGLATDTQYF. In nucleotides, the CDR3 is TGTGCCAGCAGCTTAGTGGGACTAGCAACAGATACGCAGTATTTT.

The gene calls are TRBV28 and TRBJ1-1; D call uncertain. The germline V and J ends were trimmed by 3 bases and 5 bases, with 25 bases remaining between them. The V gene's germline CDR1 is MDHEN and CDR2 SYDVKM. This CDR3 region has 18 residues. CDR3: CASSFLRIQLEGGTEAFF. The CDR3 region has the DNA TGTGCCAGCAGTTTCCTCCGCATCCAGTTGGAGGGAGGAACTGAAGCTTTCTTT. The whole variable domain, filled in from reference TRBV28 and TRBJ1-1, reads DVKVTQSSRYLVKRTGEKVFLECVQDMDHENMFWYRQDPGLGLRLIYFSYDVKMKEKGDIPEGYSVSREKKERFSLILESASTNQTSMYLCASSFLRIQLEGGTEAFFGQGTRLTVV.

The chain employs TRBV10-1 and TRBJ2-2; D perhaps matches TRBD2 (6 bases). The ends were cut back, 8 bases at V and 2 bases at J, with 9 bases in the middle. Germline V gene sequence: CDR1 WNHNN, CDR2 SYGVQD (reference sequence). The CDR3 consists of 13 residues. Here the CDR3 DNA reads TGCGCCAGCGGGACTCCAAACACCGGGGAGCTGTTTTTT. Amino acid sequence: CASGTPNTGELFF.

The chain employs TRBV5-1 and TRBJ2-5; TRBD1 matches at 9 bases. The V gene's germline CDR1 is SGHRS and CDR2 YFSETQ. J was trimmed by 1 base and V by 1 base; bases with no gene match: 11. The CDR3 is 18 amino acids. This CDR3 is CASSLRSGGTGTQETQYF. CDR3 coding DNA: TGCGCCAGCAGCTTGAGGAGTGGGGGGACAGGGACCCAAGAGACCCAGTACTTC.

V and J are TRBV6-1 and TRBJ2-1, with TRBD1 matching over 9 bases. From germline, CDR1 is MNHNS and CDR2 SASEGT. This CDR3 is 15 amino acids long. After removal of 4 bases from V and 6 bases from J, the junction contained 7 bases not matched to a gene. The CDR3 sequence is CASSVSQGAGNEQFF. CDR3 in DNA: TGTGCCAGCAGTGTGTCACAGGGGGCGGGCAATGAGCAGTTCTTC.

This sequence joins TRBV7-3 and TRBJ1-5; D not certain. V lost 5 bases, J lost 4 bases, and 9 bases lay in between. CDR3 length: 13 amino acids. Germline-derived CDR1 and CDR2 are SGHTA and FQGTGA. CDR3 in amino acids: CASSLYRNQPQHF. CDR3 sequence (DNA): TGTGCCAGCAGCCTGTACAGAAATCAGCCCCAGCATTTT.

J is TRBJ1-1 and V is TRBV7-9, with a possible D match to TRBD1 (6 bases). Trimming removed 1 base at V and 4 bases at J, with 10 bases between. Germline CDR1 and CDR2: SEHNR and FQNEAQ (reference sequence). This CDR3 comprises 14 residues. Here the CDR3 DNA reads TGTGCCAGCAGCTTAGACAGGGCGGGCACTGAAGCTTTCTTT. This gives the protein CASSLDRAGTEAFF.

The table lists this clone with a count of one. This rearrangement joins TRBV9 to TRBJ1-5, with 10 bases identical to TRBD1. The CDR3 runs to 12 residues. V dropped 7 bases and J dropped 5; count of bases not matched to a gene: 0. Germline CDR1 is SGDLS and CDR2 is YYNGEE. CDR3 residues: CASGQGDQPQHF. CDR3 sequence (DNA): TGTGCCAGCGGACAGGGGGATCAGCCCCAGCATTTT.

The chain has TRBV27 and TRBJ2-7, with TRBD1 matching 11 bases. The V gene's germline CDR1 is MNHEY and CDR2 SMNVEV (reference sequence). The length of the CDR3 is 15 residues. Germline trimming cut 7 bases from V and 0 bases from J; bases unmatched to any gene: 5. The CDR3 DNA reads as TGTGCCAGCACCCCCGGGACAGGGGGCTCCTACGAGCAGTACTTC. As protein: CASTPGTGGSYEQYF.

V and J are TRBV10-2 and TRBJ2-7; tentative D call: TRBD2 (6 bases). Germline V gene data show CDR1 as WSHSY and CDR2 as SAAADI. With 4 bases removed from V and 7 bases from J, the gap between germline ends came to 14 bases. The CDR3 contains 13 residues. For the CDR3, the DNA is TGCGCCAGCAGTGTTTCGGGACTCGGGGAGCAGTACTTC. The encoded protein is CASSVSGLGEQYF.

As for this clone: Sequence at one end of the junction differs from germline and may be a read error. The chain employs TRBV30 and TRBJ2-7; 8 bases are shared with TRBD2. The germline V gene has CDR1 GTSNPN and CDR2 SVGIG (reference sequence). The CDR3 has 12 amino acids. For the CDR3, the DNA is TGTGCCTGGAGTGTAGCGGGTTGTTCGGGGGGGTTC. It translates to CAWSVAGCSGGF.

The rearrangement joins TRBV7-9 to TRBJ1-4; no clear D. Germline CDR1 is SEHNR and CDR2 is FQNEAQ (reference sequence). Trimming pared 1 base from V and 10 bases from J, leaving 19 bases between. The CDR3 has 16 amino acids. The CDR3 DNA is TGTGCCAGCAGCTTAGTGAGAGGCATTGATTTTGGAAAACTGTTTTTT. Residues: CASSLVRGIDFGKLFF.

The V gene is TRBV2, the J gene TRBJ2-7; TRBD1 is a possible D gene (5 bases). Germline V gene data show CDR1 as SNHLY and CDR2 as FYNNEI. CDR3 length: 14 residues. Trimming took off 6 bases at V and 2 bases at J, with 14 bases between the two ends. CDR3 loop: CASSPDRWAYEQYF. In DNA, the CDR3 is TGTGCCAGCAGCCCCGACAGATGGGCCTACGAGCAGTACTTC.

The chain combines TRBV15 with TRBJ1-3, with D hard to call. This CDR3 is built from 14 residues. The germline V gene encodes CDR1 LNHNV and CDR2 YYDKDF (reference sequence). Trimming took off 6 bases at V and 7 bases at J, with 16 bases between the two ends. The DNA for the CDR3 is TGTGCCACCAGACCCCCAGGATCCGACAACACCATATATTTT. Encoded protein: CATRPPGSDNTIYF.

The chain is built from TRBV19 and TRBJ1-1, with 8 bases that match TRBD1. CDR3 length: 13 amino acids. Losses at the gene ends were 7 bases for V and 5 bases for J; bases not matched to a gene: 6. Looked up from germline, CDR1 is LNHDA and CDR2 is SQIVND (reference sequence). The CDR3 is CASNGDRWTEAFF. The CDR3 DNA reads TGTGCCAGTAATGGGGACAGGTGGACTGAAGCTTTCTTT.

The CDR3 is CASNPGAGSDQPQHF. The CDR3 DNA follows: TGTGCCAGCAACCCAGGGGCAGGGTCCGATCAGCCCCAGCATTTT. The chain has TRBV27 and TRBJ1-5, with D perhaps TRBD1 (6 bases). The CDR3 runs 15 residues. Between the trimmed V and J ends, which lost 7 bases and 5 bases, there was a span of 18 bases. CDR1 and CDR2 (germline): MNHEY, SMNVEV (reference sequence).

The chain is built from TRBV6-1 and TRBJ2-7; D is ambiguous. The CDR3 totals 11 residues. The V end was cut by 3 bases, the J end by 4 bases, with 4 bases between. CDR1 and CDR2 from the germline V gene are MNHNS and SASEGT. This CDR3 reads CASSDPYEQYF. CDR3 DNA: TGTGCCAGCAGTGACCCGTACGAGCAGTACTTC.

The chain carries TRBV12-5 and TRBJ2-2; D is unclear. This CDR3 spans 15 amino acids. Germline CDR1 LGHNT, CDR2 FRNRAP. Trimming removed 4 bases from V and 5 bases from J, with 14 bases in between. The CDR3 bases are TGTGCTAGTGGTTCCCATCCCCTCAGTACCGGGGAGCTGTTTTTT. Protein sequence: CASGSHPLSTGELFF. Drawing the rest from reference TRBV12-5 and TRBJ2-2, the complete variable domain is DARVTQTPRHKVTEMGQEVTMRCQPILGHNTVFWYRQTMMQGLELLAYFRNRAPLDDSGMPKDRFSAEMPDATLATLKIQPSEPRDSAVYFCASGSHPLSTGELFFGEGSRLTVL.

In this sample, this clone turned up once. The chain employs TRBV18 and TRBJ2-3; 14 bases are a match to TRBD2. With 5 bases clipped from V and 1 base from J, the junction kept 8 bases outside the gene matches. The CDR3 is made up of 18 amino acids. Germline V gene lookup returns CDR1 KGHSH and CDR2 LQKENI. CDR3 in DNA: TGTGCCAGCTCATCGACTAGCGGGGGGGCCAGGGGCACAGATACGCAGTATTTT. Amino acid sequence: CASSSTSGGARGTDTQYF.